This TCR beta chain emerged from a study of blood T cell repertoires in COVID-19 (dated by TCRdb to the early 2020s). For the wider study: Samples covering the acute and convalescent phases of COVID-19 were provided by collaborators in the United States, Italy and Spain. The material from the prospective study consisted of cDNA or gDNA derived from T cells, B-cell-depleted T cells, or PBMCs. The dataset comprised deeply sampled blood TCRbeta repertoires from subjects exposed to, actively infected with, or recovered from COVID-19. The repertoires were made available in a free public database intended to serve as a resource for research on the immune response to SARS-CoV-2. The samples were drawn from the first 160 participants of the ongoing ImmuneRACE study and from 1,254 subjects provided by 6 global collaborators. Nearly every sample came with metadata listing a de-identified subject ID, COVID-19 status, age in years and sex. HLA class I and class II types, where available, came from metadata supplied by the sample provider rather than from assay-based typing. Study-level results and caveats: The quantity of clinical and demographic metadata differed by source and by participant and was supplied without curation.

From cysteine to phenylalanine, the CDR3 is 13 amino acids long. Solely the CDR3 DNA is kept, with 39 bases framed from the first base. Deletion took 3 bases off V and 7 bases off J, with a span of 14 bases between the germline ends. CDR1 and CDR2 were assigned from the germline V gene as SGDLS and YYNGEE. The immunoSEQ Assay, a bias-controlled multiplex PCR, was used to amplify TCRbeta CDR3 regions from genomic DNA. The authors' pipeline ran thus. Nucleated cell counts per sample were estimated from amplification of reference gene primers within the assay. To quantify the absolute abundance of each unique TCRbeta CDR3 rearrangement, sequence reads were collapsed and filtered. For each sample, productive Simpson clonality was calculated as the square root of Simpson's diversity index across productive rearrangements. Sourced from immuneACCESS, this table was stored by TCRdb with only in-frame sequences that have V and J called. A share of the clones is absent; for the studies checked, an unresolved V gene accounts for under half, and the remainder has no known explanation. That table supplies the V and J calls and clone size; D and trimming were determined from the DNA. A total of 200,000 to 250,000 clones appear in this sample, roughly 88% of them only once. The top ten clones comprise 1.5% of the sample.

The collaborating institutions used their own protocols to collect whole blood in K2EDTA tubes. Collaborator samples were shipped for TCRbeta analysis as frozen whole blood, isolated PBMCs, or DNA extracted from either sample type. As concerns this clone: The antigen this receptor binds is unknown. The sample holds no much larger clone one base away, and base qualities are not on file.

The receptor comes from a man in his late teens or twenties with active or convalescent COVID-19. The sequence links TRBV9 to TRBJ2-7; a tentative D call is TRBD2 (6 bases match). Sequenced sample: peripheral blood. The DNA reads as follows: TGTGCCAGCAGCGAGGGACTCAAACGAGAGCAGTACTTC. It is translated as CASSEGLKREQYF. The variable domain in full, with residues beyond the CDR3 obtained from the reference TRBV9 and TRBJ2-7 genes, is DSGVTQTPKHLITATGQRVTLRCSPRSGDLSVYWYQQSLDQGLQFLIQYYNGEERAKGNILERFSAQQFPDLHSELNLSSLELGDSALYFCASSEGLKREQYFGPGTRLTVT.